Listed here are 2 T cell receptor beta chains from one sample, sequenced in a study of T-cell memory formation after mild COVID-19. TCRdb called the 5' RACE reads again in MiXCR, with one record for every CDR3 protein. Altogether about 210,000 distinct CDR3 sequences are present, over 9.5% being singletons, with the ten largest covering 2.5% to 3.5%. Sequenced material: PBMCs or a T cell subset sorted from them (not recorded which). The receptors were sampled from a man younger than 30 who had mild COVID-19 (a few samples of this study predate the infection). Cell type and time point are not known.

This clonotype turned up a few times. The chain carries TRBV7-2 and TRBJ2-6; D unresolved. Germline V gene lookup returns CDR1 SGHTA and CDR2 FQGNSA. The CDR3 length is 16 residues. Between the trimmed V and J ends, which lost 2 bases and 0 bases, there was a span of 8 bases. The CDR3 here is CASSLLGNSGANVLTF. CDR3 DNA sequence: TGTGCCAGCAGCTTACTGGGAAACTCTGGGGCCAACGTCCTGACTTTC.

The table lists this clonotype with a few counts. The rearrangement links TRBV5-6 to TRBJ1-1; TRBD1 aligns across 9 bases. Germline V gene sequence: CDR1 SGHDT, CDR2 YYEEEE. The V segment lost 3 bases and the J segment 7 bases; nucleotides outside the gene matches: 10. The CDR3 is 15 amino acids. The CDR3 nucleotides read TGTGCCAGCAGCTCAAACCCGACAGGGGGAGTTGAAGCTTTCTTT. Protein sequence: CASSSNPTGGVEAFF.